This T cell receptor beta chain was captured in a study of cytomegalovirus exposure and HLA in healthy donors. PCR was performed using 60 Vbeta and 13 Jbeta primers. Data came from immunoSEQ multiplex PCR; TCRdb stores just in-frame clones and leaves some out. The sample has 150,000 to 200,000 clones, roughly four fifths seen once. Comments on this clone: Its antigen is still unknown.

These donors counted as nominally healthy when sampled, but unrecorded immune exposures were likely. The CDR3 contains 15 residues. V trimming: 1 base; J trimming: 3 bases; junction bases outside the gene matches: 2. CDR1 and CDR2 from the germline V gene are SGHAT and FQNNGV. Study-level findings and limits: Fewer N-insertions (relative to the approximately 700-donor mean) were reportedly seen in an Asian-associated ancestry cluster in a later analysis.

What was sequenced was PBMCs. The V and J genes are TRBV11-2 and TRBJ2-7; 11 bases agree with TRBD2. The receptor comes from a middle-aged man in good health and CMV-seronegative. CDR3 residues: CASSLGTSGFYEQYF. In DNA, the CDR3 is TGTGCCAGCAGCTTAGGGACTAGCGGGTTCTACGAGCAGTACTTC. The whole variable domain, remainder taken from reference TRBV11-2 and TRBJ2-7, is EAGVAQSPRYKIIEKRQSVAFWCNPISGHATLYWYQQILGQGPKLLIQFQNNGVVDDSQLPKDRFSAERLKGVDSTLKIQPAKLEDSAVYLCASSLGTSGFYEQYFGPGTRLTVT.